The 29 T cell receptor beta chains presented below share a single source sample, sequenced in a study of pediatric ulcerative colitis. Profiling relied on immunoSEQ multiplex PCR, and the TCRdb table lists in-frame clones only, not all of them. In the table there are 50,000 to 65,000 clones, 85% to 90% of which are singletons. The sequenced sample was blood. The receptors were gathered from a boy between 10 and 17 years old with severe ulcerative colitis.

The V call is TRBV9, the J call TRBJ2-1; 7 positions agree with TRBD2. J was trimmed by 2 bases and V by 4 bases; bases with no gene match: 12. Germline CDR1 SGDLS, CDR2 YYNGEE. The CDR3 runs 17 residues. The CDR3 DNA reads as TGTGCCAGCAGCCACCCTAGCGGCCCTGATCCCTACAATGAGCAGTTCTTC. This translates into CASSHPSGPDPYNEQFF.

The J gene is TRBJ2-3, the V gene TRBV9; tentatively, D is TRBD2 (6 bases). The CDR3 length is 15 residues. V was clipped by 4 bases and J by 1 base, with 13 bases between them. Germline CDR1 SGDLS, CDR2 YYNGEE. The CDR3: CASSQRRVGTDTQYF. DNA of the CDR3: TGTGCCAGCAGCCAGAGGAGGGTTGGCACAGATACGCAGTATTTT.

The chain joins TRBV7-9 to TRBJ2-3; possible D gene TRBD1, 5 bases. CDR1 SEHNR and CDR2 FQNEAQ come from the germline V gene (reference sequence). V was trimmed by 4 bases and J by 1 base, leaving 12 bases between them. The CDR3 runs to 15 residues. For the CDR3, the DNA is TGTGCCAGCAGCTCGCCGAGCAGGGGCACAGATACGCAGTATTTT. Its translation: CASSSPSRGTDTQYF.

In this sample, this clone turned up once. The DNA of the CDR3 is TGTGCCAGCAGCTTATGGGGGGGTTCTGGAAACACCATATATTTT. Residues: CASSLWGGSGNTIYF. The rearrangement joins TRBV7-2 to TRBJ1-3; D is possibly TRBD1 (5 bases). The CDR3 sequence is 15 residues long. In germline, CDR1 is SGHTA, CDR2 FQGNSA. Trimming removed 2 bases at V and 1 base at J, with 9 bases between.

There are many counts of this clone. Other DNA sequences from this sample encode an identical CDR3 as well. This chain uses TRBV4-3 with TRBJ2-7; D not resolved. The CDR3 has 14 amino acids. V lost 1 base to trimming and J lost 1 base, with 8 bases between them. Germline CDR1 LGHNA, CDR2 YSLEER. The CDR3 sequence: CASSQGLGSYEQYF. CDR3 nucleotides: TGCGCCAGCAGCCAAGGGCTGGGGTCCTACGAGCAGTACTTC.

This chain joins TRBV7-9 and TRBJ1-2, with a tentative D call TRBD1 (6 bases). This CDR3 has 13 residues. Trimming removed 10 bases from V and 4 bases from J, with 16 bases in between. Germline V gene lookup returns CDR1 SEHNR and CDR2 FQNEAQ (reference sequence). The CDR3 DNA reads TGTGCCACCACCCCCCAGGGGACCTATGGCTACACCTTC. As protein: CATTPQGTYGYTF.

This clone was seen more than once but under ten times. The V call is TRBV6-1, the J call TRBJ2-7; TRBD2 might be the D (6 bases). Trimming took off 2 bases at V and 6 bases at J, with 11 bases between the two ends. CDR1 MNHNS and CDR2 SASEGT come from the germline V gene. The CDR3 totals 13 residues. The DNA of the CDR3 is TGTGCCAGCAGTGAACTCGGGGGTGGCGAGCAGTACTTC. Protein product: CASSELGGGEQYF.

The chain combines TRBV23-1 with TRBJ2-1; D is ambiguous. TRBV23-1 is annotated as an ORF whose role is uncertain. V was trimmed by 9 bases and J by 0 bases, leaving 27 bases between them. The CDR3 covers 19 residues. The CDR3 DNA reads as TGCGCCAGTAACCTTCCCGGTATGATCGTGGCTGGCTCCTACAATGAGCAGTTCTTC. Residues: CASNLPGMIVAGSYNEQFF.

The rearrangement links TRBV5-4 to TRBJ2-1; D is unresolved. Germline CDR1 and CDR2: SGHNT and YYREEE (reference sequence). V dropped 0 bases and J dropped 5 bases, with 3 bases sitting between them. The CDR3 consists of 12 residues. The CDR3 region has the DNA TGTGCCAGCAGCTTGGAGGACAATGAGCAGTTCTTC. Its translation is CASSLEDNEQFF.

The rearrangement joins TRBV7-9 to TRBJ2-7; D is perhaps TRBD2 (5 bases). Germline CDR1 is SEHNR and CDR2 is FQNEAQ (reference sequence). The CDR3 is 14 residues long. V was clipped by 2 bases and J by 3 bases, with 11 bases between them. CDR3 sequence reads: CASSLSAEGYEQYF. Here the CDR3 DNA reads TGTGCCAGCAGCTTATCAGCCGAGGGCTACGAGCAGTACTTC.

This clone showed up just once. This chain links TRBV2 with TRBJ2-5; no definite D call. Germline lookup yields CDR1 SNHLY and CDR2 FYNNEI. V was cut by 7 bases and J by 5 bases, with 20 bases left in between. This CDR3 has 15 amino acids. The CDR3 sequence is CASNQIRAPGETQYF. The CDR3 region has the DNA TGTGCCAGCAACCAAATTAGGGCGCCCGGCGAGACCCAGTACTTC.

V and J are TRBV5-1 and TRBJ1-1; TRBD1 is a possible D gene (6 bases). Germline V lookup: CDR1 SGHRS, CDR2 YFSETQ. The CDR3 covers 13 residues. Trimming took off 5 bases at V and 4 bases at J, with 12 bases between the two ends. CDR3 nucleotides: TGCGCCAGCAGAAACAGGGTCGGCACTGAAGCTTTCTTT. This codes for CASRNRVGTEAFF.

This clone came up once. This rearrangement joins TRBV19 to TRBJ2-1; perhaps D is TRBD1 or TRBD2 (7 bases each). The CDR3 extends over 15 amino acids. The germline CDR1 and CDR2 sequences are LNHDA and SQIVND (reference sequence). Trimming took off 5 bases at V and 0 bases at J, with 11 bases between the two ends. The CDR3 spells CASSGGDSSYNEQFF. In DNA form, the CDR3 reads TGTGCCAGTAGTGGGGGGGACAGCTCCTACAATGAGCAGTTCTTC.

The V gene is TRBV29-1, the J gene TRBJ2-1; TRBD1 or TRBD2 may be the D gene (6 bases each). The CDR3 totals 13 residues. The V and J ends lost 7 bases and 8 bases respectively, with 18 bases between them. CDR1 is SQVTM and CDR2 is ANQGSEA in the germline V gene. The CDR3 loop reads CSGYRDSGYEQFF. The DNA of the CDR3 is TGCAGCGGTTACAGGGACTCGGGCTATGAGCAGTTCTTC.

This sequence joins TRBV19 and TRBJ2-7; tentative D call: TRBD1 (6 bases). The CDR3 is 16 amino acids. CDR1 is LNHDA, CDR2 SQIVND, per germline (reference sequence). With 1 base removed from V and 3 bases from J, the gap between germline ends came to 16 bases. This CDR3 reads CASSIGFAGDIYEQYF. The CDR3 DNA sequence: TGTGCCAGTAGTATAGGGTTCGCAGGGGACATCTACGAGCAGTACTTC.

The V gene is TRBV7-9, the J gene TRBJ1-1; 7 bases match TRBD1. Trimming cost V 6 bases and J 5 bases; bases outside gene matches: 6. The CDR3 extends over 13 amino acids. The germline V gene encodes CDR1 SEHNR and CDR2 FQNEAQ (reference sequence). The CDR3 bases are TGTGCCAGCAGTCGCCAACAGGGGACTGAAGCTTTCTTT. Translating gives CASSRQQGTEAFF.

The chain links TRBV19 to TRBJ2-7, with D possibly TRBD2 on 5 matching bases. CDR3 length: 14 residues. Looked up from germline, CDR1 is LNHDA and CDR2 is SQIVND (reference sequence). V lost 3 bases and J 3 bases, leaving 12 bases between the germline ends. The CDR3 protein is CASSIGLAGYEQYF. The DNA for the CDR3 is TGTGCCAGTAGTATTGGTTTGGCGGGCTACGAGCAGTACTTC.

V usage is TRBV5-6 and J usage is TRBJ1-1; D perhaps matches TRBD1 (6 bases). V dropped 4 bases and J dropped 6 bases, with 16 bases sitting between them. This CDR3 comprises 14 residues. Germline loops: CDR1 SGHDT, CDR2 YYEEEE. The DNA of the CDR3 is TGTGCCAGCAGCAAACTCACAGGGATTGCTGAAGCTTTCTTT. Translating gives CASSKLTGIAEAFF.

V is TRBV6-6 and J is TRBJ1-6, with D unresolved. The germline V and J ends were trimmed by 7 bases and 0 bases, with 4 bases remaining between them. The CDR3 contains 13 residues. Germline assignment: CDR1 MNHNY and CDR2 SVGAGI (reference sequence). As DNA, the CDR3 is TGTGCCAGCATGGACTCCTATAATTCACCCCTCCACTTT. Its translation: CASMDSYNSPLHF.

This clone came up once. This rearrangement joins TRBV10-1 to TRBJ2-3; perhaps TRBD2 as D (5 bases). The CDR3 runs 15 residues. The V and J ends lost 3 bases and 3 bases respectively, with 13 bases between them. Germline V CDR1 and CDR2: WNHNN, SYGVQD (reference sequence). Here the CDR3 reads CASSDPGKVTDTQYF. The CDR3, as DNA: TGCGCCAGCAGTGACCCGGGAAAGGTTACAGATACGCAGTATTTT.

The rearrangement links TRBV13 to TRBJ1-5; TRBD1 aligns across 8 bases. The CDR3 is made up of 14 amino acids. Germline V gene sequence: CDR1 PRHDT, CDR2 FYEKMQ (reference sequence). V gave up 5 bases and J gave up 4 bases; unmatched junction bases: 4. In DNA form, the CDR3 reads TGTGCCAGCAGCCCCAGGGGGCTGAATCAGCCCCAGCATTTT. The encoded protein is CASSPRGLNQPQHF.

The chain recombines TRBV27 with TRBJ2-7; 9 bases align to TRBD2. The length of the CDR3 is 14 residues. The V and J ends lost 3 bases and 1 base, in that order; junction bases with no gene match: 1. Germline CDR1 MNHEY, CDR2 SMNVEV (reference sequence). In DNA form, the CDR3 reads TGTGCCAGCAGTTTTAGCGGGAGTTCCTACGAGCAGTACTTC. Protein: CASSFSGSSYEQYF.

The chain recombines TRBV5-4 with TRBJ2-7; 7 nucleotides agree with TRBD1. The ends lost 3 bases at V and 5 bases at J; junction bases unmatched: 8. The germline V gene encodes CDR1 SGHNT and CDR2 YYREEE (reference sequence). The CDR3 has 14 residues. DNA of the CDR3: TGTGCCAGCAGCTGGGACAGAATCGGGGACGAGCAGTACTTC. The encoded protein is CASSWDRIGDEQYF.

J is TRBJ2-1 and V is TRBV6-1, with 10 positions matching TRBD2. V shed 1 base and J 4 bases; nucleotides not matched to a gene: 7. Germline V gives CDR1 MNHNS, CDR2 SASEGT. The CDR3 extends over 17 amino acids. CDR3 protein: CASSEVPRTSGYNEQFF. CDR3 sequence (DNA): TGTGCCAGCAGTGAAGTCCCTAGGACTAGCGGATACAATGAGCAGTTCTTC.

The chain employs TRBV18 and TRBJ1-2; D is undetermined. This CDR3 contains 14 residues. Germline CDR1 and CDR2: KGHSH and LQKENI. Trimming cost V 4 bases and J 3 bases, with 12 bases left between them. For the CDR3, the DNA is TGTGCCAGCTCACATTCGGGGTTCGACTATGGCTACACCTTC. It specifies CASSHSGFDYGYTF. The full variable domain, in which reference TRBV18 and TRBJ1-2 provide the parts outside the CDR3, is NAGVMQNPRHLVRRRGQEARLRCSPMKGHSHVYWYRQLPEEGLKFMVYLQKENIIDESGMPKERFSAEFPKEGPSILRIQQVVRGDSAAYFCASSHSGFDYGYTFGSGTRLTVV.

The J gene is TRBJ1-1, the V gene TRBV29-1; the D gene is possibly TRBD1 (5 bases). V was cut by 5 bases and J by 1 base, with 17 bases left in between. CDR1 and CDR2 (germline): SQVTM, ANQGSEA. The CDR3 length is 15 residues. CDR3: CSVKWAGQWNTEAFF. The CDR3, as DNA: TGCAGCGTTAAATGGGCAGGGCAATGGAACACTGAAGCTTTCTTT.

The chain employs TRBV13 and TRBJ1-1, with TRBD1 as a possible D gene (6 bases). CDR1 and CDR2 from the germline V gene are PRHDT and FYEKMQ (reference sequence). This CDR3 contains 16 residues. Trimming left V 1 base short and J 3 bases short, with 15 bases between. The CDR3 coding sequence is TGTGCCAGCAGCTTAGTGCGGGGGGCGCTGGACACTGAAGCTTTCTTT. Translation: CASSLVRGALDTEAFF.

This clone appeared a few times. The CDR3 sequence is CASSIDLAGTNTGELFF. CDR3 nucleotide sequence: TGTGCCAGTAGTATTGACTTGGCGGGAACTAACACCGGGGAGCTGTTTTTT. This chain uses TRBV19 with TRBJ2-2; possibly TRBD2 for D (6 bases). Trimming removed 3 bases at V and 2 bases at J, with 16 bases between. The CDR3 totals 17 residues. From germline, CDR1 is LNHDA and CDR2 SQIVND (reference sequence).

This clone was seen a handful of times. The genes are TRBV18 and TRBJ1-1; the D gene is possibly TRBD1 (5 bases). CDR1 KGHSH and CDR2 LQKENI come from the germline V gene. Deletions cut 7 bases from V and 6 bases from J, with 12 bases between. The CDR3 consists of 12 residues. CDR3 residues: CASWPRVAEAFF. The CDR3, as DNA: TGTGCCAGCTGGCCCAGGGTCGCTGAAGCTTTCTTT. The whole variable domain, filled in from reference TRBV18 and TRBJ1-1, reads NAGVMQNPRHLVRRRGQEARLRCSPMKGHSHVYWYRQLPEEGLKFMVYLQKENIIDESGMPKERFSAEFPKEGPSILRIQQVVRGDSAAYFCASWPRVAEAFFGQGTRLTVV.